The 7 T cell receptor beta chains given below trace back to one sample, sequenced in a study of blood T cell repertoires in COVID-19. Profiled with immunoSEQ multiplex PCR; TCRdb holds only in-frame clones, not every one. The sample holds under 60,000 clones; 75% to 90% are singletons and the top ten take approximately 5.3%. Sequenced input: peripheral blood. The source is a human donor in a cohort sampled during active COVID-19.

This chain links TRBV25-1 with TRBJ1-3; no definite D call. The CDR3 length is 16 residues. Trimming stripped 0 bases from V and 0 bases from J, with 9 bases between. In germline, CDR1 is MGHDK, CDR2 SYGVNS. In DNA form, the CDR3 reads TGTGCCAGCAGTGAATATTTCCAGGACTCTGGAAACACCATATATTTT. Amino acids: CASSEYFQDSGNTIYF.

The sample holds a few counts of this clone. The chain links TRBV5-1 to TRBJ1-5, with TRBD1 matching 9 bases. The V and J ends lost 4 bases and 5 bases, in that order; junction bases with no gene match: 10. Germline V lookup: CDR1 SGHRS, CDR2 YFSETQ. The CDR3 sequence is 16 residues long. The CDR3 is CASSLVPGQGYQPQHF. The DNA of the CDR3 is TGCGCCAGCAGCCTGGTCCCGGGACAGGGTTATCAGCCCCAGCATTTT.

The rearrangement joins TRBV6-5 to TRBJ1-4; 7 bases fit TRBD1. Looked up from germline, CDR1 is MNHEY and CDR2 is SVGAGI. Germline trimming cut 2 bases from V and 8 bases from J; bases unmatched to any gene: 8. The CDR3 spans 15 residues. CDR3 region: CASSYMAGGREKLFF. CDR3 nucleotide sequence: TGTGCCAGCAGTTACATGGCAGGGGGTCGGGAAAAACTGTTTTTT.

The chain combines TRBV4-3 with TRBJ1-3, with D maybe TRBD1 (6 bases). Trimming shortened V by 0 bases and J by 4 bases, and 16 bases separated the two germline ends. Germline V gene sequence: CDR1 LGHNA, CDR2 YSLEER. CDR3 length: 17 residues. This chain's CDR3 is CASSQDGRGSSGNTIYF. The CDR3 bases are TGCGCCAGCAGCCAAGATGGAAGGGGGTCGTCGGGAAACACCATATATTTT.

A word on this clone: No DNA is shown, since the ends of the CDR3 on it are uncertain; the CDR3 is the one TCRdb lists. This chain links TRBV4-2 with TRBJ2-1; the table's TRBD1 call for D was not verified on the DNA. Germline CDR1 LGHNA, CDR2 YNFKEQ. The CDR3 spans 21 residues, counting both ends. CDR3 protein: CASSPPPGQGTGVWGEGILFF.

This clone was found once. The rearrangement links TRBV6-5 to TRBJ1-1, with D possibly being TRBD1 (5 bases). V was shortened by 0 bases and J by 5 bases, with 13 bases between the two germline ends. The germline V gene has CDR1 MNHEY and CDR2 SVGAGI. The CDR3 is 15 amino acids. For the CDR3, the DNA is TGTGCCAGCAGTTACTCGAGTGGGGGGGGGACTGAAGCTTTCTTT. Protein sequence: CASSYSSGGGTEAFF.

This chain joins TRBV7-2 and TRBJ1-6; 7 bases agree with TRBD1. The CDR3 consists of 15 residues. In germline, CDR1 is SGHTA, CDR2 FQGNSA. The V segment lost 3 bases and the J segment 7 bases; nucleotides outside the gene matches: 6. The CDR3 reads CASSFGGQLNSPLHF. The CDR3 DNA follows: TGTGCCAGCAGCTTCGGGGGACAGTTAAATTCACCCCTCCACTTT.